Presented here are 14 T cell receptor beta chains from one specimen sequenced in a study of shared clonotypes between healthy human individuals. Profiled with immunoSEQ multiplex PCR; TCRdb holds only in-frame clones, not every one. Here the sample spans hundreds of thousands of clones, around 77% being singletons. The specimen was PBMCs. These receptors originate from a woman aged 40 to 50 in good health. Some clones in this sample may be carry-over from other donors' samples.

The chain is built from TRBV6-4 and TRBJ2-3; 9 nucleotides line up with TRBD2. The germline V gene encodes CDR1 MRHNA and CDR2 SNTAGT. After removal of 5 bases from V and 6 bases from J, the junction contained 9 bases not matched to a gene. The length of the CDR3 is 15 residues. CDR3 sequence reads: CASSLLAGSGDTQYF. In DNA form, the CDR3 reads TGTGCCAGCAGTCTCCTAGCGGGGTCGGGTGATACGCAGTATTTT.

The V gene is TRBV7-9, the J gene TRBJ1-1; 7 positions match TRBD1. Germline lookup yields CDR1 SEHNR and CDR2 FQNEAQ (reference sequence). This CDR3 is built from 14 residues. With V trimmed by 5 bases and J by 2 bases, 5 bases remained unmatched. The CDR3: CASSNRDRNTEAFF. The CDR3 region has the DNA TGTGCCAGCAGCAACCGGGACAGAAACACTGAAGCTTTCTTT.

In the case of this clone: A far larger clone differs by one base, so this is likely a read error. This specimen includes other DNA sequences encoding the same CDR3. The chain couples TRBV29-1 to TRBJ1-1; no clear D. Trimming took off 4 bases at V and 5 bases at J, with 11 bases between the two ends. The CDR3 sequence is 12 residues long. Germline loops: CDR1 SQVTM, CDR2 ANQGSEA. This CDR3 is CSVGFGRTEAFF. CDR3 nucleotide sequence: TGCAGCGTTGGTTTCGGCCGTACTGAAGCTTTCTTT. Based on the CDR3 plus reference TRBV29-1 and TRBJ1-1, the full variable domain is SAVISQKPSRDICQRGTSLTIQCQVDSQVTMMFWYRQQPGQSLTLIATANQGSEATYESGFVIDKFPISRPNLTFSTLTVSNMSPEDSSIYLCSVGFGRTEAFFGQGTRLTVV.

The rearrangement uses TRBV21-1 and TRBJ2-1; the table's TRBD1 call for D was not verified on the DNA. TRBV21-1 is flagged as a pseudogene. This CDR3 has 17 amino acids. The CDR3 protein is CASSKLVRLGGYNEQFF. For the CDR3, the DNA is TGTGCCAGCAGCAAACTCGTCCGGTTAGGGGGATACAATGAGCAGTTCTTC.

CDR3 sequence (DNA): TGTGCCAGCAGTTTCCGCCGGGGCGGGAATGAGCAGTTCTTC. Amino acid sequence: CASSFRRGGNEQFF. V usage is TRBV28 and J usage is TRBJ2-1; D tentatively fits TRBD1 or TRBD2 (5 bases each). The CDR3 spans 14 residues. CDR1 is MDHEN and CDR2 is SYDVKM in the germline V gene. V lost 3 bases to trimming and J lost 7 bases, with 13 bases between them.

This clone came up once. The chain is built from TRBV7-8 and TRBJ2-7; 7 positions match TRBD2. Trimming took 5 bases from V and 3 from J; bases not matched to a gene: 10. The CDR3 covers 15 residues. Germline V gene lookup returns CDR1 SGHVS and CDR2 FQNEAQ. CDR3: CASSVKAGSVYEQYF. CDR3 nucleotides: TGTGCCAGCAGCGTTAAAGCGGGATCGGTCTACGAGCAGTACTTC.

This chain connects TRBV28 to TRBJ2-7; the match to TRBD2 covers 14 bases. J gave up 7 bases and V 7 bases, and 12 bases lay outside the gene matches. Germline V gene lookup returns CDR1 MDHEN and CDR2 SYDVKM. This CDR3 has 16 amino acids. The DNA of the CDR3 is TGTGCCAGCATTTCCCACGGGACTAGCGGGAGCTGGGAGCAGTACTTC. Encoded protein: CASISHGTSGSWEQYF. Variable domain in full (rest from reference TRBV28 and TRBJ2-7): DVKVTQSSRYLVKRTGEKVFLECVQDMDHENMFWYRQDPGLGLRLIYFSYDVKMKEKGDIPEGYSVSREKKERFSLILESASTNQTSMYLCASISHGTSGSWEQYFGPGTRLTVT.

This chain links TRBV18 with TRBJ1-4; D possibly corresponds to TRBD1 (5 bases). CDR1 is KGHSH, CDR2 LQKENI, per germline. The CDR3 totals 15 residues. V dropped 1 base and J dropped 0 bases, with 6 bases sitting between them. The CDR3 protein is CASSPQGPTNEKLFF. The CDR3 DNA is TGTGCCAGCTCACCACAGGGACCAACTAATGAAAAACTGTTTTTT.

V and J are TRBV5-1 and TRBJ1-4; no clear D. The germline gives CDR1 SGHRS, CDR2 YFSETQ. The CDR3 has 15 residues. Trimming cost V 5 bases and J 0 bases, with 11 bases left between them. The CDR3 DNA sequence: TGCGCCAGCAGTGAAGGAGTACCAACTAATGAAAAACTGTTTTTT. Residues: CASSEGVPTNEKLFF.

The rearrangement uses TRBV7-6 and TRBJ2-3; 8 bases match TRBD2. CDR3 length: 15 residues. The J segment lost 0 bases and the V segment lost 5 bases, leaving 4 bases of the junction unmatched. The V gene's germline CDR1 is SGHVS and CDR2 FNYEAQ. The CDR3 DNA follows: TGTGCCAGCAGCATAACTAGCGGAAGCACAGATACGCAGTATTTT. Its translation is CASSITSGSTDTQYF.

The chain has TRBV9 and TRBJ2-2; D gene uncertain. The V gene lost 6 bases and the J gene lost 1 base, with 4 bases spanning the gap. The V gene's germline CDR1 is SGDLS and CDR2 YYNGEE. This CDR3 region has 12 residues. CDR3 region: CASNVNTGELFF. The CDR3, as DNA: TGTGCCAGCAACGTGAACACCGGGGAGCTGTTTTTT.

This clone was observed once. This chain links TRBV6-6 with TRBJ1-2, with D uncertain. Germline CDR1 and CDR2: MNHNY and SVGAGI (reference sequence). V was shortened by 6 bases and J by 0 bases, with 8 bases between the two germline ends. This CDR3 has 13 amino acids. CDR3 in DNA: TGTGCCAGCAGCCCGACGCCTAACTATGGCTACACCTTC. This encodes CASSPTPNYGYTF.

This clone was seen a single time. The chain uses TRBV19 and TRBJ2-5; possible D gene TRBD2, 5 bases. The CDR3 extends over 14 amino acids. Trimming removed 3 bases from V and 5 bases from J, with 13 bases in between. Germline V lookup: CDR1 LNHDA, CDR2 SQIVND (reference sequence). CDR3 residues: CASSMAGAVETQYF. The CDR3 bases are TGTGCCAGTAGTATGGCCGGAGCGGTGGAGACCCAGTACTTC. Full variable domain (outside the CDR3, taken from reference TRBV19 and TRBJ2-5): DGGITQSPKYLFRKEGQNVTLSCEQNLNHDAMYWYRQDPGQGLRLIYYSQIVNDFQKGDIAEGYSVSREKKESFPLTVTSAQKNPTAFYLCASSMAGAVETQYFGPGTRLLVL.

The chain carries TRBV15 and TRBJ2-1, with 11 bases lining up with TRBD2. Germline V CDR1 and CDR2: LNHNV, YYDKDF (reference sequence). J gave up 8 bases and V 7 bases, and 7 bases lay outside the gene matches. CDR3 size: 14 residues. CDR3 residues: CATTTSGTPHEQFF. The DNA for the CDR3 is TGTGCCACCACGACTAGCGGGACTCCTCATGAGCAGTTCTTC.